Following are 23 T cell receptor beta chains from one sample sequenced in a study of T cell repertoires in cytomegalovirus infection (dated by TCRdb to the late 2010s). TCRdb records Illumina HiSeq 1500 as the sequencer. Through fastp at Q25 and MiXCR, TCRdb rebuilt clones from the public reads, retaining in-frame beta chains. Each entry merges the rows of one CDR3 protein and shows their most common DNA and genes. Present in this sample are around 170,000 distinct CDR3 sequences, about 15% of which were seen just once. The ten largest clones add up to 18% of the sample. The sequencing input was CD8+ T cells from PBMCs. The receptors were sampled from a human donor in good health (CMV status not recorded). Some clones in this sample may be carry-over from other donors' samples.

This clonotype was picked up one time. The chain employs TRBV7-9 and TRBJ1-1, with D unclear. This CDR3 is built from 16 residues. V dropped 3 bases and J dropped 4 bases, with 18 bases sitting between them. Germline V lookup: CDR1 SEHNR, CDR2 FQNEAQ (reference sequence). CDR3 DNA: TGTGCCAGCAGCTTTCCGGCCGCCCGCGGAGGCACTGAAGCTTTCTTT. Protein sequence: CASSFPAARGGTEAFF. The full variable domain, in which reference TRBV7-9 and TRBJ1-1 provide the parts outside the CDR3, is DTGVSQNPRHKITKRGQNVTFRCDPISEHNRLYWYRQTLGQGPEFLTYFQNEAQLEKSRLLSDRFSAERPKGSFSTLEIQRTEQGDSAMYLCASSFPAARGGTEAFFGQGTRLTVV.

This chain links TRBV24-1 with TRBJ1-5; D is ambiguous. The CDR3 covers 15 residues. The V gene's germline CDR1 is KGHDR and CDR2 SFDVKD. Trimming took 6 bases from V and 4 from J, leaving 15 bases between them. CDR3 protein: CATSPGSKGNQPQHF. The DNA for the CDR3 is TGTGCCACCAGTCCCGGGTCCAAAGGAAATCAGCCCCAGCATTTT.

A few counts support this clonotype. The genes are TRBV29-1 and TRBJ2-3; D is possibly TRBD2 (5 bases). Per germline, CDR1 SQVTM and CDR2 ANQGSEA. V shed 3 bases and J shed 0 bases, with 7 bases lying between them. The CDR3 consists of 13 residues. CDR3 bases: TGCAGCGTTGATTTAGCGAGCACAGATACGCAGTATTTT. Translating gives CSVDLASTDTQYF.

This chain links TRBV7-2 with TRBJ1-2, with TRBD1 identical over 11 bases. The V gene end was trimmed by 2 bases and the J gene end by 5 bases; junction bases not matched to a gene: 13. The CDR3 length is 18 residues. CDR1 SGHTA and CDR2 FQGNSA come from the germline V gene. Here the CDR3 reads CASSLKSSRDRGLYGYTF. The CDR3 DNA follows: TGTGCCAGCAGCTTAAAATCCTCCCGGGACAGGGGGTTGTATGGCTACACCTTC.

This clonotype was counted ten times or more. V gene TRBV29-1 combines with J gene TRBJ2-7, with 8 positions matching TRBD2. Trimming cost V 0 bases and J 4 bases; bases outside gene matches: 8. The CDR3 runs to 15 residues. CDR1 is SQVTM, CDR2 ANQGSEA, per germline. The CDR3 here is CSVEDLGGGEYEQYF. Written as DNA, the CDR3 is TGCAGCGTTGAAGATCTCGGGGGGGGGGAATACGAGCAGTACTTC.

The rearrangement joins TRBV7-8 to TRBJ2-4; D call uncertain. The CDR3 is 17 residues long. Germline V lookup: CDR1 SGHVS, CDR2 FQNEAQ. V gave up 4 bases and J gave up 0 bases, with 16 bases separating them. CDR3 sequence (DNA): TGTGCCAGCAGCTCCTCCCGCGAACAAATAGCCAAAAACATTCAGTACTTC. It translates to CASSSSREQIAKNIQYF.

About this clonotype itself: The junction shows a germline mismatch at one end, possibly a read error. V gene TRBV6-2 or TRBV6-3 combines with J gene TRBJ1-5; 9 nucleotides agree with TRBD1. The germline V gene has CDR1 MNHEY and CDR2 SVGEGT. This CDR3 comprises 19 residues. The CDR3 DNA reads TGTGACAGCAGCCAAATCCTGAACCGGGACAGGGTCCTACTGGAGCCCCAGCATTTT. Its protein product is CDSSQILNRDRVLLEPQHF.

This clonotype was counted ten times or more. V gene TRBV7-8 combines with J gene TRBJ2-1; 9 bases align to TRBD2. V shed 4 bases and J 5 bases; nucleotides not matched to a gene: 9. Per germline, CDR1 SGHVS and CDR2 FQNEAQ. CDR3 length: 16 residues. DNA of the CDR3: TGTGCCAGCAGCTACAAGAGCGGGAGGTCTGACAATGAGCAGTTCTTC. This sequence encodes CASSYKSGRSDNEQFF.

In its sample, this clonotype was seen many times. This rearrangement joins TRBV7-2 to TRBJ2-1, with D uncertain. Germline CDR1 and CDR2: SGHTA and FQGNSA. This CDR3 is built from 11 residues. Deletions cut 5 bases from V and 4 bases from J, with 3 bases between. The CDR3 nucleotides are TGTGCCAGCAGCGTATACAATGAGCAGTTCTTC. Translation gives CASSVYNEQFF.

The CDR3 protein is CASSSWAETYEQYF. The CDR3 DNA reads TGTGCCAGCAGTTCTTGGGCCGAGACCTACGAGCAGTACTTC. This rearrangement joins TRBV6-2 or TRBV6-3 to TRBJ2-7; D ambiguous. V lost 4 bases and J 2 bases, leaving 12 bases between the germline ends. Germline CDR1 is MNHEY and CDR2 is SVGEGT. This CDR3 has 14 residues.

This clonotype was observed a few times. This chain connects TRBV11-3 to TRBJ2-1; 9 bases fit TRBD2. The J segment lost 8 bases and the V segment lost 5 bases, leaving 10 bases of the junction unmatched. The CDR3 is 15 amino acids. The V gene's germline CDR1 is SGHNT and CDR2 YENEEA. The DNA of the CDR3 is TGTGCCAGCAGCCCCCGACTAGCGGAGGTGGATGAGCAGTTCTTC. Encoded protein: CASSPRLAEVDEQFF.

V is TRBV5-1 and J is TRBJ2-7; 7 bases fit TRBD2. CDR3 size: 14 residues. With V trimmed by 0 bases and J by 3 bases, 3 bases remained unmatched. Germline lookup yields CDR1 SGHRS and CDR2 YFSETQ. CDR3 sequence reads: CASSLATSDYEQYF. CDR3 in DNA: TGCGCCAGCAGCTTGGCCACTAGCGACTACGAGCAGTACTTC.

The CDR3 nucleotides are TGTGCCAGCAGTTTTCTAGGTGCTCTTTACGAGCAGTACTTC. Translating it yields CASSFLGALYEQYF. This chain joins TRBV28 and TRBJ2-7; no firm D call. The germline gives CDR1 MDHEN, CDR2 SYDVKM. V lost 3 bases, J lost 4 bases, and 13 bases lay in between. CDR3 size: 14 residues.

This clonotype appeared a few times. The chain combines TRBV6-2 or TRBV6-3 with TRBJ1-2; D is undetermined. V was cut by 0 bases and J by 6 bases, with 8 bases left in between. This CDR3 region has 13 residues. Germline V lookup: CDR1 MNHEY, CDR2 SVGEGT. CDR3 DNA sequence: TGTGCCAGCAGTTACTCGACCGGACATGGCTACACCTTC. The encoded protein is CASSYSTGHGYTF.

In this sample, this clonotype turned up a few times. The V call is TRBV11-2, the J call TRBJ2-6; tentative D call: TRBD1 (5 bases). Trimming took 5 bases from V and 2 from J, leaving 13 bases between them. Germline values: CDR1 SGHAT, CDR2 FQNNGV. This CDR3 comprises 16 residues. The CDR3 DNA follows: TGTGCCAGCAGCCTTGGTCAGGGAACTGGGGCCAACGTCCTGACTTTC. This translates into CASSLGQGTGANVLTF. Based on the CDR3 plus reference TRBV11-2 and TRBJ2-6, the full variable domain is EAGVAQSPRYKIIEKRQSVAFWCNPISGHATLYWYQQILGQGPKLLIQFQNNGVVDDSQLPKDRFSAERLKGVDSTLKIQPAKLEDSAVYLCASSLGQGTGANVLTFGAGSRLTVL.

The gene calls are TRBV28 and TRBJ2-2; 7 bases align to TRBD1. There are 15 residues in the CDR3. Germline V gene data show CDR1 as MDHEN and CDR2 as SYDVKM. V dropped 2 bases and J dropped 4; count of bases not matched to a gene: 4. DNA of the CDR3: TGTGCCAGCAGTTTAACGACAGGGAGCACCGGGGAGCTGTTTTTT. Protein: CASSLTTGSTGELFF.

The CDR3 DNA sequence: TGTGCCAGCAGTGTTGGGGGGAGGGTGGAGACCCAGTACTTC. It codes for CASSVGGRVETQYF. The rearrangement uses TRBV11-2 and TRBJ2-5; TRBD2 aligns across 7 bases. The J segment lost 5 bases and the V segment lost 6 bases, leaving 9 bases of the junction unmatched. The CDR3 sequence is 14 residues long. Germline values: CDR1 SGHAT, CDR2 FQNNGV.

This chain connects TRBV2 to TRBJ2-5; a weak D match, TRBD1 (6 bases). This CDR3 is 14 amino acids long. Germline-derived CDR1 and CDR2 are SNHLY and FYNNEI. Trimming removed 3 bases from V and 3 bases from J, with 11 bases in between. DNA of the CDR3: TGTGCCAGCAGTGAGACAGGCCAGAAAGAGACCCAGTACTTC. Encoded protein: CASSETGQKETQYF.

The chain couples TRBV12-3 or TRBV12-4 to TRBJ1-5; D is unclear. The CDR3 contains 15 residues. V gave up 6 bases and J gave up 0 bases, with 12 bases separating them. This chain's CDR3 is CASSPDGYSNQPQHF. The CDR3 DNA is TGTGCCAGCAGCCCTGACGGCTATAGCAATCAGCCCCAGCATTTT.

This clonotype was seen a few times. This chain joins TRBV5-1 and TRBJ2-1, with 13 nucleotides matching TRBD2. This CDR3 spans 18 amino acids. V lost 3 bases and J lost 8; bases outside the gene matches: 14. Germline V gene lookup returns CDR1 SGHRS and CDR2 YFSETQ. The CDR3 DNA sequence: TGCGCCAGCAGCTGGAACCCTGGACTAGCGGGAGTGTTCGATGAGCAGTTCTTC. The encoded protein is CASSWNPGLAGVFDEQFF.

This clonotype has a handful of counts. J is TRBJ2-1 and V is TRBV5-5; 10 bases agree with TRBD1. The germline CDR1 and CDR2 sequences are SGHKS and YYEKEE (reference sequence). The CDR3 loop spans 15 amino acids. V shed 3 bases, J shed 8 bases, and the junction held 8 bases outside the gene matches. CDR3 DNA sequence: TGTGCCAGCAGCTCAATAGACAGGGGGCTTGATGAGCAGTTCTTC. Encoded protein: CASSSIDRGLDEQFF.

This clonotype was seen a handful of times. In nucleotides, the CDR3 is TGTGCCAGCAGTCAAAGACCGGGACTAGGGCCTTCCTACGAGCAGTACTTC. Encoded protein: CASSQRPGLGPSYEQYF. This chain joins TRBV27 and TRBJ2-7, with 8 bases aligning to TRBD2. This CDR3 region has 17 residues. V lost 5 bases, J lost 1 base, and 13 bases stayed unmatched. CDR1 and CDR2 from the germline V gene are MNHEY and SMNVEV (reference sequence).

To note about this clonotype: The conserved final phenylalanine or tryptophan is absent from the CDR3, which likely points to a read error. The chain couples TRBV6-2 or TRBV6-3 to TRBJ2-7; TRBD1 might be the D (5 bases). The CDR3 is made up of 15 amino acids. The ends were cut back, 5 bases at V and 5 bases at J, with 19 bases in the middle. Germline CDR1 MNHEY, CDR2 SVGEGT. The CDR3 sequence: CASSVPQGHFHEQYL. The CDR3 DNA reads TGTGCCAGCAGTGTCCCTCAAGGACATTTCCACGAGCAGTACTTG.